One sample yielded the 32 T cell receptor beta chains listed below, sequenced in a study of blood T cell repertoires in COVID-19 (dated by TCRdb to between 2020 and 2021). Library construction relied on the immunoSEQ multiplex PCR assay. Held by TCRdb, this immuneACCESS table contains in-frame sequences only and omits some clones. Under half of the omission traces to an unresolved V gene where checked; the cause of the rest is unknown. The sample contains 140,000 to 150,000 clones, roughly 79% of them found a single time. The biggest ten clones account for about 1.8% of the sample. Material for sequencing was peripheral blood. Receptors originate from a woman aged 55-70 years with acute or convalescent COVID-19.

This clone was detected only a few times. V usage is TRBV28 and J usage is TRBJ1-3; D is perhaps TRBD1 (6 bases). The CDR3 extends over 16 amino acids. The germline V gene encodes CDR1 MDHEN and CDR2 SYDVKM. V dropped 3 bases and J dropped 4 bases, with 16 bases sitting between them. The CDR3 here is CASSFSSGAQGNTIYF. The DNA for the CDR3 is TGTGCCAGCAGTTTTTCGTCAGGGGCGCAAGGAAACACCATATATTTT.

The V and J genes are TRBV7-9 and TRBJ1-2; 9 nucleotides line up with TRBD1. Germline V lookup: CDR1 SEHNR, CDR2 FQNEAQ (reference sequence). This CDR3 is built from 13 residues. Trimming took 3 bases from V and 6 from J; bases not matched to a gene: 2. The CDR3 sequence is CASSFRDRDGYTF. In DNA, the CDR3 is TGTGCCAGCAGCTTCCGGGACAGGGATGGCTACACCTTC.

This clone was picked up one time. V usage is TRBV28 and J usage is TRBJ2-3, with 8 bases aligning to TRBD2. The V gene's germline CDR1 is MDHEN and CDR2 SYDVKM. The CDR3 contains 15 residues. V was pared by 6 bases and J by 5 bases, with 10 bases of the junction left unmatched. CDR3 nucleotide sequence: TGTGCCAGCAGCATCCTAGCGGGTAGGGAAGATACGCAGTATTTT. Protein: CASSILAGREDTQYF.

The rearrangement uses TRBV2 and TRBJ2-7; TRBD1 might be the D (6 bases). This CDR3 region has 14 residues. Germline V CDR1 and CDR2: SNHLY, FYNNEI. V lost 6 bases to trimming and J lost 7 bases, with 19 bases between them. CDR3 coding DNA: TGTGCCAGCAGCCGGAACGCAGGGGTGCGGGAGCAGTACTTC. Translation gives CASSRNAGVREQYF.

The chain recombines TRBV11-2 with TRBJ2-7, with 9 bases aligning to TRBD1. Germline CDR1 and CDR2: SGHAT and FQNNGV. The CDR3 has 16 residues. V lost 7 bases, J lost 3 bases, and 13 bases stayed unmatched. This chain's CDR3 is CASTRGWGQGDYEQYF. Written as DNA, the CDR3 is TGTGCCAGCACTCGGGGTTGGGGACAGGGAGACTACGAGCAGTACTTC.

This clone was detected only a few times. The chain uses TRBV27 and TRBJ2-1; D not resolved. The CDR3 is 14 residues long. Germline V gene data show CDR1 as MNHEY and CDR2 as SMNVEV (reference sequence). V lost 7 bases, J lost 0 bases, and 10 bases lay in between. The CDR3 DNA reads TGTGCCAGCACGGGTACGAGCTCCTACAATGAGCAGTTCTTC. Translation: CASTGTSSYNEQFF.

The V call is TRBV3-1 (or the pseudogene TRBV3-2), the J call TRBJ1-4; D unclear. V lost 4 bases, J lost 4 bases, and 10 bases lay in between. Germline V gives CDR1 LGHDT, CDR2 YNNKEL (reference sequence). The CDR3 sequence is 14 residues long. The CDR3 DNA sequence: TGTGCCAGCAGCCCTAGCCTGGGTAATGAAAAACTGTTTTTT. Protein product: CASSPSLGNEKLFF.

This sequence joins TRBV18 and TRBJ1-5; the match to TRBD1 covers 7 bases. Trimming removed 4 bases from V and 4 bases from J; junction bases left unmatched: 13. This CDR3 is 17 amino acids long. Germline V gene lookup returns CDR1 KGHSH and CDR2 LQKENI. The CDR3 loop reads CASSRELGTATNQPQHF. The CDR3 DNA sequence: TGTGCCAGCTCACGAGAATTGGGGACAGCCACGAATCAGCCCCAGCATTTT. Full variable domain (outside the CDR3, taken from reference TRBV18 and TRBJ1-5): NAGVMQNPRHLVRRRGQEARLRCSPMKGHSHVYWYRQLPEEGLKFMVYLQKENIIDESGMPKERFSAEFPKEGPSILRIQQVVRGDSAAYFCASSRELGTATNQPQHFGDGTRLSIL.

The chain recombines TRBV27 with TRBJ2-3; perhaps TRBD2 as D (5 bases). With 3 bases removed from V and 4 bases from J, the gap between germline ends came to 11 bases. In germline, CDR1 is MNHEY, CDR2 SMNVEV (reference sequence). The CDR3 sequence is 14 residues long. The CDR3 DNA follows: TGTGCCAGCAGTTTGGCTCATAGCGCAGATACGCAGTATTTT. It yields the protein CASSLAHSADTQYF.

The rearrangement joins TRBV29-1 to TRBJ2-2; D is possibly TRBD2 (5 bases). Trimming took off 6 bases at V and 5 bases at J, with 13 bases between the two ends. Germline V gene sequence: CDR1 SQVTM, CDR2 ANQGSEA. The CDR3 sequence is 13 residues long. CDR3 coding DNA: TGCAGCGTGTCTCGAGGGAGTACCGGGGAGCTGTTTTTT. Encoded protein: CSVSRGSTGELFF.

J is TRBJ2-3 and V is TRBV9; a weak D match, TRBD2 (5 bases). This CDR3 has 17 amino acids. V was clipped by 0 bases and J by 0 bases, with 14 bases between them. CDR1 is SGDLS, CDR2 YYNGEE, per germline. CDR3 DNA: TGTGCCAGCAGCGTAGCGGTTCGTGGCGGGAGCACAGATACGCAGTATTTT. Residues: CASSVAVRGGSTDTQYF.

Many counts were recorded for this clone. The chain's CDR3 is CASSGRGQYF. CDR3 DNA sequence: TGTGCCAGCAGCGGCAGGGGGCAGTACTTC. This sequence joins TRBV7-8 and TRBJ2-7, with D perhaps TRBD1 (6 bases). This CDR3 is 10 amino acids long. With 5 bases removed from V and 9 bases from J, the gap between germline ends came to 8 bases. Germline lookup yields CDR1 SGHVS and CDR2 FQNEAQ.

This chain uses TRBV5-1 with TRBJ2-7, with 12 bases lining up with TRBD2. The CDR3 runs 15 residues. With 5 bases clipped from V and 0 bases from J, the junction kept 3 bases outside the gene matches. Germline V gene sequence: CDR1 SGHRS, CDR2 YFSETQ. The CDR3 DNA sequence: TGCGCCAGCAGGATGACTAGCGGGAGCTCCTACGAGCAGTACTTC. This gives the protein CASRMTSGSSYEQYF.

CDR3 region: CASNPSGRAGDTQYF. Written as DNA, the CDR3 is TGTGCCAGCAATCCCAGCGGGAGGGCCGGAGATACGCAGTATTTT. The V and J genes are TRBV14 and TRBJ2-3; 10 nucleotides match TRBD2. V was pared by 7 bases and J by 5 bases, with 9 bases of the junction left unmatched. Germline values: CDR1 SGHDN, CDR2 FVKESK. The CDR3 extends over 15 amino acids.

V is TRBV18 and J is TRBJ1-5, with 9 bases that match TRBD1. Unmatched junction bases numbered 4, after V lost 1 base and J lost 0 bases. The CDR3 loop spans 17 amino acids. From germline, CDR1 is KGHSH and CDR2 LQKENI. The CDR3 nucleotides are TGTGCCAGCTCACCACGGGGACAGGGCGATAGCAATCAGCCCCAGCATTTT. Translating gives CASSPRGQGDSNQPQHF.

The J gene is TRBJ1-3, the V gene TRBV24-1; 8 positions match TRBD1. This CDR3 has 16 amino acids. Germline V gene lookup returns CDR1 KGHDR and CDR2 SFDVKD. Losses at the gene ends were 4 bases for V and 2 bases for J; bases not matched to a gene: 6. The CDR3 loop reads CATSDPGQGTGNTIYF. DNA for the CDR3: TGTGCCACCAGTGACCCCGGACAGGGAACTGGAAACACCATATATTTT.

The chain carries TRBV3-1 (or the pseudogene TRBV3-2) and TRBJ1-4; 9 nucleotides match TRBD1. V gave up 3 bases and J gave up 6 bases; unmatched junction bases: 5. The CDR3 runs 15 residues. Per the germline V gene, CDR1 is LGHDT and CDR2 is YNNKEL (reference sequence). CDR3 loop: CASSQSYRGHEKLFF. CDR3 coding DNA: TGTGCCAGCAGCCAGTCCTACAGGGGGCATGAAAAACTGTTTTTT.

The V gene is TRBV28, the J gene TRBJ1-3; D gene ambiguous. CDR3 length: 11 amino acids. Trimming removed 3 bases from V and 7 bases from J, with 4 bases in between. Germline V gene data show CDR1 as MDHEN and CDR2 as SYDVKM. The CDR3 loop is CASSFGNTIYF. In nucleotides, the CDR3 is TGTGCCAGCAGTTTCGGGAACACCATATATTTT.

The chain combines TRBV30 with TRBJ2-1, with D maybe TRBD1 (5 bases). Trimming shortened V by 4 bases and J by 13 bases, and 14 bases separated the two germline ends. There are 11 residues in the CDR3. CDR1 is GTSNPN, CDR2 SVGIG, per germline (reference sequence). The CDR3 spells CAWTRDRGQFF. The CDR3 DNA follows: TGTGCCTGGACCAGAGACAGAGGCCAGTTCTTC.

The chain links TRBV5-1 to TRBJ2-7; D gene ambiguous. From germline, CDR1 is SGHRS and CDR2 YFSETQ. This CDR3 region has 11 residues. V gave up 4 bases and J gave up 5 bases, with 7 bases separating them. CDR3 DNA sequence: TGCGCCAGCAGCATAACACACGAGCAGTACTTC. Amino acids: CASSITHEQYF.

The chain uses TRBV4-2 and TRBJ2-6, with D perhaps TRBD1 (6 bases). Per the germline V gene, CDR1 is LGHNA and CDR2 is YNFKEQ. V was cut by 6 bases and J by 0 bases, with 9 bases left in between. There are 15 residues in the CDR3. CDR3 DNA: TGTGCCAGCAGGCGACAGGACTCTGGGGCCAACGTCCTGACTTTC. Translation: CASRRQDSGANVLTF.

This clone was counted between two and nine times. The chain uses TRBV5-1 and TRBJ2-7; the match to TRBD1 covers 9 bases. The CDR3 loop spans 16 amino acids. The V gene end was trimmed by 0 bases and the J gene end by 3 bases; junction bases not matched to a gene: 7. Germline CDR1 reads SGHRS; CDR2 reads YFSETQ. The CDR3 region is CASSLAQGAGIYEQYF. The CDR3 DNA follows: TGCGCCAGCAGCTTGGCACAGGGGGCCGGGATCTACGAGCAGTACTTC.

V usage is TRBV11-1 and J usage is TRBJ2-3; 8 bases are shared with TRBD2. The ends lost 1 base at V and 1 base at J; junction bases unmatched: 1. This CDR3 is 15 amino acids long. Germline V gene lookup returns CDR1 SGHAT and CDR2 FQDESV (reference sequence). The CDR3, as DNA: TGTGCCAGCAGCTTAGGAGCGGGGGGCACAGATACGCAGTATTTT. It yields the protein CASSLGAGGTDTQYF.

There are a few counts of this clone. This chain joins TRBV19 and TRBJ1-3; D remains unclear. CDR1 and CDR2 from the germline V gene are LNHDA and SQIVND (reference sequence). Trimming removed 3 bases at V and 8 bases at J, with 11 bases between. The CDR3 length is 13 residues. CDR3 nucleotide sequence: TGTGCCAGTAGTATGACATTCGAAGACACCATATATTTT. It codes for CASSMTFEDTIYF.

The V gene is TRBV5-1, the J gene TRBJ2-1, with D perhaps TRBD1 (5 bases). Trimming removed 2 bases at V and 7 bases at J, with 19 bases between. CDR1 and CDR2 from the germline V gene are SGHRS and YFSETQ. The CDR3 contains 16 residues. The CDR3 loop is CASSFRGTNTLNEQFF. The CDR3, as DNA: TGCGCCAGCAGCTTTAGGGGCACCAATACTCTTAATGAGCAGTTCTTC.

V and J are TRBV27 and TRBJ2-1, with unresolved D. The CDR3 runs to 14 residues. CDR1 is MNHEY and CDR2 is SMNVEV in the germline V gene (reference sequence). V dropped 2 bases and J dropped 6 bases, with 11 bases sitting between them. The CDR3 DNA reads TGTGCCAGCAGTTTAACCCCCCACAGCAATGAGCAGTTCTTC. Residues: CASSLTPHSNEQFF.

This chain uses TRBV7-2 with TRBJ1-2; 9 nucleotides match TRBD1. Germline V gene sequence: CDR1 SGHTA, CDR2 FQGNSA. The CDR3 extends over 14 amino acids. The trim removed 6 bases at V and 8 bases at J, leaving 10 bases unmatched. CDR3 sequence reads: CASRITGGAEGYTF. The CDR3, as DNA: TGTGCCAGCAGAATAACAGGGGGCGCGGAAGGCTACACCTTC.

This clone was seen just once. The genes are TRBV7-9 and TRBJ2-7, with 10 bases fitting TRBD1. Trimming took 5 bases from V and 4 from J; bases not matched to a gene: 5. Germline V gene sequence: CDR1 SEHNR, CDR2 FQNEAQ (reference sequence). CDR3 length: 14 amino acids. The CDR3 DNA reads TGTGCCAGCAGCAGAAGGGACAGGGGTTACGAGCAGTACTTC. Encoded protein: CASSRRDRGYEQYF.

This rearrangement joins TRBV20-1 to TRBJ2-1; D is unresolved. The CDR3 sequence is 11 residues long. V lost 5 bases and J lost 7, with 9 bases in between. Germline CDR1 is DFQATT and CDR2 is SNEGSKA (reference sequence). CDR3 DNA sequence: TGCAGTGCTGGGCCTCAGAATGAGCAGTTCTTC. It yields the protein CSAGPQNEQFF.

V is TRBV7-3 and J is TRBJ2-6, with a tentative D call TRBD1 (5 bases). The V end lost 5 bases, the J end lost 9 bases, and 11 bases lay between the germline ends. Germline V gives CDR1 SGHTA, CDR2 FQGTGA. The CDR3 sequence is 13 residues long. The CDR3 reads CASSPDTHNVLTF. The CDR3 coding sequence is TGTGCCAGCAGCCCGGACACCCACAACGTCCTGACTTTC. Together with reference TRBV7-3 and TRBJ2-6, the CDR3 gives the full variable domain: GAGVSQTPSNKVTEKGKYVELRCDPISGHTALYWYRQSLGQGPEFLIYFQGTGAADDSGLPNDRFFAVRPEGSVSTLKIQRTERGDSAVYLCASSPDTHNVLTFGAGSRLTVL.

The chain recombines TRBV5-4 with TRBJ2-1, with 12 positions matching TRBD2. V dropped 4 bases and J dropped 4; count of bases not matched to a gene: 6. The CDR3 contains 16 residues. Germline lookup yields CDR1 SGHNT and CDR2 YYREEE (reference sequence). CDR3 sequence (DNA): TGTGCCAGCAGCCCTCGCACTAGCGGGAGGTACAATGAGCAGTTCTTC. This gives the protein CASSPRTSGRYNEQFF.

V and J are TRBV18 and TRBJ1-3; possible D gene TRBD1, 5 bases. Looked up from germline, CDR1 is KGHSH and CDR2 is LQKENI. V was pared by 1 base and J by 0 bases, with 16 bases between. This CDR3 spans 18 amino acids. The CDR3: CASSPLLGAGLSGNTIYF. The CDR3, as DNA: TGTGCCAGCTCACCACTCCTAGGCGCAGGGCTCTCTGGAAACACCATATATTTT.